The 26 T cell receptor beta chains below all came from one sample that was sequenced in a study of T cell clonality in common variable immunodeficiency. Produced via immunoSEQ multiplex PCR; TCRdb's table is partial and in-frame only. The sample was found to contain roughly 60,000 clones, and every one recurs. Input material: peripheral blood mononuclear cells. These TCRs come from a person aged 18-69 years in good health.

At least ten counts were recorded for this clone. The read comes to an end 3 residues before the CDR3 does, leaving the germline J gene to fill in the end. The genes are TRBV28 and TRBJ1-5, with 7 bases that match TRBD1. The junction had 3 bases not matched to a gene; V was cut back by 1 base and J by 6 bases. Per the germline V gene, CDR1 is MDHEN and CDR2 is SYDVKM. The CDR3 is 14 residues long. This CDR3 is CASSLSTGRQPQHF. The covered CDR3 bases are TGTGCCAGCAGTTTATCGACAGGGCGTCAGCCC.

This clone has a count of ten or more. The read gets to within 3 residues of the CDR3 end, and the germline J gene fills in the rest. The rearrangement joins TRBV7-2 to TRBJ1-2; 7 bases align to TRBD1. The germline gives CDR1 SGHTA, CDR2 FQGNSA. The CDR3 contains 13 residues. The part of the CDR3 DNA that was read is TGTGCCAGCAGCTTAGGACAGGGCAGGCGC. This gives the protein CASSLGQGRR. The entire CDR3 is CASSLGQGRRYTF.

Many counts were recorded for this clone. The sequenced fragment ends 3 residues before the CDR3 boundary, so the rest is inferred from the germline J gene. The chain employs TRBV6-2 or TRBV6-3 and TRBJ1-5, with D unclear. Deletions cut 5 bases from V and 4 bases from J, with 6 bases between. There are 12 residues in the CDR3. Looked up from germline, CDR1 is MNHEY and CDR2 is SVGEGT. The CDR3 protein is CASSPRNQPQHF. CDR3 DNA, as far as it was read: TGTGCCAGCAGTCCCAGAAATCAGCCC.

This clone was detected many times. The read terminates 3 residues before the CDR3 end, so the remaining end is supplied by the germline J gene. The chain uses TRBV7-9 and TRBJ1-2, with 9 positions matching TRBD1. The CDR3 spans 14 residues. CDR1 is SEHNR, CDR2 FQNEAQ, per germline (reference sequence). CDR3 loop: CASSPKGQGGGYTF. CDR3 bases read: TGTGCCAGCAGCCCAAAGGGACAGGGAGGCGGC.

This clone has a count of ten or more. CDR3: CSVEDRGASGELFF. Incomplete CDR3 DNA: TGCAGCGTTGAAGATCGGGGGGCTAGCGGGGAG. The genes are TRBV29-1 and TRBJ2-2, with D tentatively TRBD2 (7 bases). The read comes to an end 3 residues before the CDR3 does, leaving the germline J gene to fill in the end. Trimming removed 0 bases from V and 7 bases from J, with 12 bases in between. Germline V gene sequence: CDR1 SQVTM, CDR2 ANQGSEA. The CDR3 totals 14 residues.

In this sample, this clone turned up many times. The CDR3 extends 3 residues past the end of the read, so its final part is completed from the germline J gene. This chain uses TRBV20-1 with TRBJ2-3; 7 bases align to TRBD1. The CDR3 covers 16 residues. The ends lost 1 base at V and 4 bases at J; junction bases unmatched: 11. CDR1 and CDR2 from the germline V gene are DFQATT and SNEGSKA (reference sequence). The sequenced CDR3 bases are TGCAGTGCTAGAGTGAGTAGGGGGCGCAAACCAGATACG. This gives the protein CSARVSRGRKPDT. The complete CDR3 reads CSARVSRGRKPDTQYF.

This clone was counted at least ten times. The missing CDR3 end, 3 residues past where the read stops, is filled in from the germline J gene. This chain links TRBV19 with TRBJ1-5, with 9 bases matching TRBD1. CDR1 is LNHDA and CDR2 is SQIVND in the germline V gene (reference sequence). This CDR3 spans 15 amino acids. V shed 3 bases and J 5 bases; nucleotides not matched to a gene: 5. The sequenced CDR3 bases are TGTGCCAGTAGTATTTTGGGACAGGGATATCAGCCC. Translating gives CASSILGQGYQP. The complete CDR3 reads CASSILGQGYQPQHF.

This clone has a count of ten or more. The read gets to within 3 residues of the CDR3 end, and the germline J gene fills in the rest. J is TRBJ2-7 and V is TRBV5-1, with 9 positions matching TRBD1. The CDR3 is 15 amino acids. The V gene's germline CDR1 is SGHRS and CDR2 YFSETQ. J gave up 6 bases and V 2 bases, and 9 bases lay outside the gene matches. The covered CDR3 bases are TGCGCCAGCAGCTTACTACAGGGGGCTTCTGCCGAG. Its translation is CASSLLQGASAE. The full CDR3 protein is CASSLLQGASAEQYF.

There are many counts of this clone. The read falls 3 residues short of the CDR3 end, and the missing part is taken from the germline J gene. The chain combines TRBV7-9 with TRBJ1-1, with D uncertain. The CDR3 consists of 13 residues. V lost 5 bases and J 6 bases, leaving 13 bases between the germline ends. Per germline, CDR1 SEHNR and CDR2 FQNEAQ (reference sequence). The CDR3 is CASSPAGRAEAFF. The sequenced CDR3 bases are TGTGCCAGCAGCCCCGCCGGGCGGGCTGAA.

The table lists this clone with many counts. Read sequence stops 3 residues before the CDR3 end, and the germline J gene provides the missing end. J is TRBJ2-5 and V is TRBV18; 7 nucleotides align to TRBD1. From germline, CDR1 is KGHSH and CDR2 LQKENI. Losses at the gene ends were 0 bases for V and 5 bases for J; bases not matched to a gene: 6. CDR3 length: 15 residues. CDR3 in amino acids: CASSPPRGQGETQYF. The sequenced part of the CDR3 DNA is TGTGCCAGCTCACCACCGAGGGGGCAGGGCGAGACC.

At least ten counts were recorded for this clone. The CDR3 is CSARGGQGAGRFDEQFF. CDR3 DNA (partial): TGCAGTGCTAGAGGGGGGCAGGGCGCGGGAAGGTTTGATGAG. The gene calls are TRBV20-1 and TRBJ2-1; D could derive from TRBD1 or TRBD2 (6 bases each). The read ends 3 residues shy of where the CDR3 ends; the end is completed using the germline J gene. V was cut by 1 base and J by 8 bases, with 24 bases left in between. The CDR3 consists of 17 residues. Germline CDR1 reads DFQATT; CDR2 reads SNEGSKA (reference sequence).

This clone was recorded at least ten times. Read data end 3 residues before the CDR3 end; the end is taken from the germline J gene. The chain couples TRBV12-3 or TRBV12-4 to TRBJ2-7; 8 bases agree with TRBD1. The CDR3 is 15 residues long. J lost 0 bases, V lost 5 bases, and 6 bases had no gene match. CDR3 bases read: TGTGCCAGCAGTATCGGACAGGGATCCTCCTACGAG. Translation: CASSIGQGSSYE. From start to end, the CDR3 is CASSIGQGSSYEQYF.

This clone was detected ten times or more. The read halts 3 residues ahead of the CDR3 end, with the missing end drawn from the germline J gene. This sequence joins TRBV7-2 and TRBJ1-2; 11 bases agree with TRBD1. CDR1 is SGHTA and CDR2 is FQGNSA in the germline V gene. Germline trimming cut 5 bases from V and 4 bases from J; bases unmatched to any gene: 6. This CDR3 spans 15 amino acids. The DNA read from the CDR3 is TGTGCCAGCAGCCTAGGACAGGGGGCGTCCTATGGC. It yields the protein CASSLGQGASYG. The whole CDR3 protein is CASSLGQGASYGYTF.

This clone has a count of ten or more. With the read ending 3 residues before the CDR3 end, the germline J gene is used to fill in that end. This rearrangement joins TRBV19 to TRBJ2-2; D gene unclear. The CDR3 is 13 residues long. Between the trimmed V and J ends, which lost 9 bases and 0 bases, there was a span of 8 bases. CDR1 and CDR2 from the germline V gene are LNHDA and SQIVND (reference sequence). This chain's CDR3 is CASPNANTGELFF. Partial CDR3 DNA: TGTGCCAGCCCAAATGCGAACACCGGGGAG. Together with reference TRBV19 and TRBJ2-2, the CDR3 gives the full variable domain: DGGITQSPKYLFRKEGQNVTLSCEQNLNHDAMYWYRQDPGQGLRLIYYSQIVNDFQKGDIAEGYSVSREKKESFPLTVTSAQKNPTAFYLCASPNANTGELFFGEGSRLTVL.

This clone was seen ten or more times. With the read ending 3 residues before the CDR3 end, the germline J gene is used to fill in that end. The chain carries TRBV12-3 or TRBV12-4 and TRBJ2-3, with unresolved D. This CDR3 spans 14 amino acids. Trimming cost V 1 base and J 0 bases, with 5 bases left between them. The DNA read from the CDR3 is TGTGCCAGCAGTTTAGGGGCTAGCACAGATACG. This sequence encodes CASSLGASTDT. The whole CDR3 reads CASSLGASTDTQYF.

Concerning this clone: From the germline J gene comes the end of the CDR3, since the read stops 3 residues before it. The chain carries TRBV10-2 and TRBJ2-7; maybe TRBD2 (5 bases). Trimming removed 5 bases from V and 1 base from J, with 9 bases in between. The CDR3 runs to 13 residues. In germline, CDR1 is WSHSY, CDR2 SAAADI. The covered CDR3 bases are TGCGCCAGCAGTTTACTAGGGTCCTACGAG. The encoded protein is CASSLLGSYE. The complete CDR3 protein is CASSLLGSYEQYF.

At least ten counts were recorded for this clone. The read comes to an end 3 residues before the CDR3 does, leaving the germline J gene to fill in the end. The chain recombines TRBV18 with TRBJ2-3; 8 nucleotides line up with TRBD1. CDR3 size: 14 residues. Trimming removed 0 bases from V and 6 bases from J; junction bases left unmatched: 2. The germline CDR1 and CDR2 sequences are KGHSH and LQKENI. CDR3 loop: CASSPPPGGDTQYF. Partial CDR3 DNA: TGTGCCAGCTCACCACCCCCAGGGGGCGATACG.

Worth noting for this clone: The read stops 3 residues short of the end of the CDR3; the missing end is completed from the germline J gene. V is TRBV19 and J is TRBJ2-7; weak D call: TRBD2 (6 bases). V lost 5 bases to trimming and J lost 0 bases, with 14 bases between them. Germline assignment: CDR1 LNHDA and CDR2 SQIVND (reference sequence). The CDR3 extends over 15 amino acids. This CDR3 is CASSLRQTSSYEQYF. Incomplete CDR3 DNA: TGTGCCAGTAGTTTGCGACAGACTAGCTCCTACGAG. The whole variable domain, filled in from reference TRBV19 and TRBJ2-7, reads DGGITQSPKYLFRKEGQNVTLSCEQNLNHDAMYWYRQDPGQGLRLIYYSQIVNDFQKGDIAEGYSVSREKKESFPLTVTSAQKNPTAFYLCASSLRQTSSYEQYFGPGTRLTVT.

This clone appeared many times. CDR3 DNA, as far as it was read: TGTGCCAGTAGTATCCAGACAGGGGGCAATCAGCCC. It is translated as CASSIQTGGNQP. The CDR3, in full, reads CASSIQTGGNQPQHF. This rearrangement joins TRBV19 to TRBJ1-5, with TRBD1 identical over 8 bases. The read is 3 residues too short to cover the CDR3 end, so that end is filled in from the germline J gene. In germline, CDR1 is LNHDA, CDR2 SQIVND (reference sequence). Germline trimming cut 3 bases from V and 2 bases from J; bases unmatched to any gene: 3. The CDR3 is made up of 15 amino acids.

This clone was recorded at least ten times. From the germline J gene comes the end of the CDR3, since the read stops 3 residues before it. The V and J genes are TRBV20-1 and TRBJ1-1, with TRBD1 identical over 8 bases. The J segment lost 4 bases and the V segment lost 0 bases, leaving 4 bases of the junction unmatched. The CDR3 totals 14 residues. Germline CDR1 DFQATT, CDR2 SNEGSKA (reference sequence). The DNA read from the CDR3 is TGCAGTGCTAGAGATACAGGGGGGGTCACTGAA. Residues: CSARDTGGVTE. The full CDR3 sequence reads CSARDTGGVTEAFF.

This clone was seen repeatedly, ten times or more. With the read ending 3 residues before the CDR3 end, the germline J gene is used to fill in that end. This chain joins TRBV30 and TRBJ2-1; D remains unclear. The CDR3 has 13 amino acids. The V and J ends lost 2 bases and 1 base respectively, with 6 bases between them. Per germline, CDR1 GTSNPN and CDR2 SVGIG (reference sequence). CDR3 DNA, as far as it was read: TGTGCCTGGAGTCACCAGTCCTACAATGAG. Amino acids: CAWSHQSYNE. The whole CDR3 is CAWSHQSYNEQFF.

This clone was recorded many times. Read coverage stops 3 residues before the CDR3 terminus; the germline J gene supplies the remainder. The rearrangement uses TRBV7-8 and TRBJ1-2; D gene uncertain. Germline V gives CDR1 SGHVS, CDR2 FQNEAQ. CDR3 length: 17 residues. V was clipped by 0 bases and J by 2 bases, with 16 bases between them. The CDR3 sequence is CASSLALRQAPNYGYTF. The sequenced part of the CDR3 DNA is TGTGCCAGCAGCTTAGCGTTGAGGCAGGCCCCCAACTATGGC.

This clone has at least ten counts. The DNA read from the CDR3 is TGTGCCAGCAGTGAACAGGGGAAGGGCTACGAG. Amino acids: CASSEQGKGYE. The whole CDR3 sequence reads CASSEQGKGYEQYF. V and J are TRBV2 and TRBJ2-7; possibly TRBD1 for D (6 bases). Coverage ceases 3 residues before the CDR3 finishes, and the germline J gene fills in the end. Trimming cost V 2 bases and J 3 bases, with 11 bases left between them. CDR3 length: 14 residues. The germline V gene has CDR1 SNHLY and CDR2 FYNNEI.

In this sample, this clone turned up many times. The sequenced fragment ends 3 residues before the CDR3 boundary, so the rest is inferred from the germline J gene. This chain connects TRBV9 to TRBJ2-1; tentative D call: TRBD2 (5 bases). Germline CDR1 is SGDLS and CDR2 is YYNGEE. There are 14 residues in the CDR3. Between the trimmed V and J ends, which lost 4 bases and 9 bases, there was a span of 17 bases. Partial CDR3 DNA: TGTGCCAGCAGCTCTAGCTCCTGGTCTGGTGAG. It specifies CASSSSSWSGE. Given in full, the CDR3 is CASSSSSWSGEQFF.

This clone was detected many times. The CDR3 sequence: CSARVGGEEKLFF. CDR3 DNA, as far as it was read: TGCAGTGCTAGAGTCGGGGGGGAGGAGAAA. This chain connects TRBV20-1 to TRBJ1-4; maybe TRBD1 (5 bases). The sequenced fragment ends 3 residues before the CDR3 boundary, so the rest is inferred from the germline J gene. CDR1 and CDR2 (germline): DFQATT, SNEGSKA (reference sequence). This CDR3 has 13 amino acids.

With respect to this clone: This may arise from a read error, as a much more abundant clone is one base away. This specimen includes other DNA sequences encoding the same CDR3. The chain's CDR3 is CSAYDLADRQETQYF. CDR3 DNA (partial): TGCAGCGCTTACGATCTAGCGGACCGCCAAGAGACC. The chain carries TRBV20-1 and TRBJ2-5; 7 bases agree with TRBD2. The CDR3 extends 3 residues past the end of the read, so its final part is completed from the germline J gene. Germline V gene lookup returns CDR1 DFQATT and CDR2 SNEGSKA (reference sequence). The CDR3 runs to 15 residues.